These 9 T cell receptor beta chains were sequenced from one sample in a study of blood T cell repertoires in COVID-19. Here immunoSEQ multiplex PCR was the method, and the copy in TCRdb shows in-frame clones only, minus some. The sample includes about 350,000 clones, around 90% of them seen just once. Sequenced material: peripheral blood. Every receptor here comes from a man aged 25-45 years with COVID-19, enrolled during active disease.

The chain is built from TRBV9 and TRBJ2-1; weak D call: TRBD1 (6 bases). The germline gives CDR1 SGDLS, CDR2 YYNGEE. Trimming took 2 bases from V and 0 from J, leaving 12 bases between them. The CDR3 is 16 residues long. The CDR3 DNA reads TGTGCCAGCAGCGTCCAGGGGATGAGCTCCTACAATGAGCAGTTCTTC. It is translated as CASSVQGMSSYNEQFF.

The chain links TRBV16 to TRBJ1-1; maybe TRBD1 (6 bases). The CDR3 loop spans 16 amino acids. In germline, CDR1 is KGHSY, CDR2 FQNENV. Trimming cost V 0 bases and J 3 bases, with 14 bases left between them. The CDR3 bases are TGTGCCAGCAGCCAATCTTTGCAGGGGTGGGACACTGAAGCTTTCTTT. Protein: CASSQSLQGWDTEAFF.

V gene TRBV7-8 combines with J gene TRBJ1-5; 8 bases agree with TRBD1. V lost 3 bases to trimming and J lost 5 bases; unmatched junction nucleotides: 6. Germline values: CDR1 SGHVS, CDR2 FQNEAQ. The CDR3 is 15 residues long. CDR3 in amino acids: CASSFRGQVYQPQHF. CDR3 in DNA: TGTGCCAGCAGCTTTCGGGGACAGGTTTATCAGCCCCAGCATTTT.

The chain employs TRBV7-9 and TRBJ2-3; 7 nucleotides align to TRBD2. The CDR3 is made up of 16 amino acids. Trimming cost V 5 bases and J 1 base; bases outside gene matches: 9. Germline V CDR1 and CDR2: SEHNR, FQNEAQ (reference sequence). The CDR3 nucleotides are TGTGCCAGCAGCGCTAGGACTAGGGTGGGCACAGATACGCAGTATTTT. This gives the protein CASSARTRVGTDTQYF.

V gene TRBV14 combines with J gene TRBJ1-5, with 9 bases aligning to TRBD1. The CDR3 spans 20 residues. CDR1 and CDR2 from the germline V gene are SGHDN and FVKESK. V trimming: 2 bases; J trimming: 4 bases; junction bases outside the gene matches: 18. In nucleotides, the CDR3 is TGTGCCAGCAGCCAACCTACCGCCGGGACAGGGCCCATCTCTAATCAGCCCCAGCATTTT. This translates into CASSQPTAGTGPISNQPQHF.

The chain joins TRBV21-1 to TRBJ2-3; the D call in the table, TRBD2, was not verified against the DNA. TRBV21-1 is an annotated pseudogene. There are 12 residues in the CDR3. CDR3 amino acids: CASSKVGDTQYF. In nucleotides, the CDR3 is TGTGCCAGCAGCAAGGTCGGGGATACGCAGTATTTT.

The chain joins TRBV7-9 to TRBJ2-1; 7 nucleotides agree with TRBD2. The J segment lost 10 bases and the V segment lost 1 base, leaving 1 base of the junction unmatched. Germline V gives CDR1 SEHNR, CDR2 FQNEAQ (reference sequence). CDR3 length: 12 residues. The CDR3 here is CASSLEGGEQFF. The CDR3 nucleotides read TGTGCCAGCAGCTTAGAGGGAGGGGAGCAGTTCTTC. Supplemented by reference TRBV7-9 and TRBJ2-1, the full variable domain reads DTGVSQNPRHKITKRGQNVTFRCDPISEHNRLYWYRQTLGQGPEFLTYFQNEAQLEKSRLLSDRFSAERPKGSFSTLEIQRTEQGDSAMYLCASSLEGGEQFFGPGTRLTVL.

CDR3 DNA: TGTGCCAGCAGCAGACAGGGGGCCCAGAACACTGAAGCTTTCTTT. This translates into CASSRQGAQNTEAFF. The chain couples TRBV28 to TRBJ1-1; 10 bases agree with TRBD1. J gave up 1 base and V 6 bases, and 5 bases lay outside the gene matches. The CDR3 totals 15 residues. The V gene's germline CDR1 is MDHEN and CDR2 SYDVKM. The full variable domain, with the rest looked up from reference TRBV28 and TRBJ1-1, is DVKVTQSSRYLVKRTGEKVFLECVQDMDHENMFWYRQDPGLGLRLIYFSYDVKMKEKGDIPEGYSVSREKKERFSLILESASTNQTSMYLCASSRQGAQNTEAFFGQGTRLTVV.

The J gene is TRBJ1-5, the V gene TRBV4-2, with TRBD1 matching 7 bases. The CDR3 extends over 16 amino acids. Unmatched junction bases numbered 3, after V lost 0 bases and J lost 1 base. Per the germline V gene, CDR1 is LGHNA and CDR2 is YNFKEQ. The CDR3 reads CASSQDRDRSNQPQHF. As DNA, the CDR3 is TGTGCCAGCAGCCAAGATCGGGACAGAAGCAATCAGCCCCAGCATTTT.